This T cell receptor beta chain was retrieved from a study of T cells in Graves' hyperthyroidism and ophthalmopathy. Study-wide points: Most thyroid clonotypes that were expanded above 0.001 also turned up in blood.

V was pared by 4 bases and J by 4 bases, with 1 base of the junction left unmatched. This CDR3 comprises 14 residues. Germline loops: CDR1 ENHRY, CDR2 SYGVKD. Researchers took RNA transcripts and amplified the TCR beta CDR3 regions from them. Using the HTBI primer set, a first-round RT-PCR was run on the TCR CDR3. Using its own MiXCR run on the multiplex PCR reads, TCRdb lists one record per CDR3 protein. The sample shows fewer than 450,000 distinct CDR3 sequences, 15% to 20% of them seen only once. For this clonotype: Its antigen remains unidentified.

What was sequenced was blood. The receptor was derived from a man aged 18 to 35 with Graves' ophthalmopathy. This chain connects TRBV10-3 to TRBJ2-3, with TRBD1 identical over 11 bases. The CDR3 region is CAISGGQGADTQYF. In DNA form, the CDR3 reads TGTGCCATCAGTGGGGGACAGGGGGCAGATACGCAGTATTTT.